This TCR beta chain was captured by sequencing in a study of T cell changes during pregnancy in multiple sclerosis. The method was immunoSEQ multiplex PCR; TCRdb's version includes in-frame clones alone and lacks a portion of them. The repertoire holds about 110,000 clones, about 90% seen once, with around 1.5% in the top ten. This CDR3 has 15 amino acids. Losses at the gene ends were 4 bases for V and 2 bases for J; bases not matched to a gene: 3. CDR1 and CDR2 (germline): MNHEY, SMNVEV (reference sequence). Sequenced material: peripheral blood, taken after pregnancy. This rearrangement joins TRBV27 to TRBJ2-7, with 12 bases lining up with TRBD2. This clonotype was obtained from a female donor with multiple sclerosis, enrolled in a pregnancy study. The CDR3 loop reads CASSSRLAGAYEQYF. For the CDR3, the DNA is TGTGCCAGCAGTTCACGACTAGCGGGGGCCTACGAGCAGTACTTC.